These 2 T cell receptor beta chains were sequenced from one sample in a study of a mutant IDH1 vaccine in newly diagnosed glioma. Their antigen targets remain unknown. Time point meaning: week 35, safety follow-up. The investigators gave 300 ug of mutant IDH1 20-mer peptide in each vaccine dose, together with topical imiquimod. Some clones are missing from TCRdb's copy, which holds only in-frame ones; the method was immunoSEQ multiplex PCR. The sample lists about 56,000 clones, roughly nine tenths seen once, with around 1.7% in the top ten. The source material was PBMCs, sampled from a glioma patient whose treatment included an IDH1 peptide vaccine. The receptors originated from a man in his forties with glioma.

This CDR3 reads CASSYSGSYGYTF. CDR3 nucleotide sequence: TGTGCCAGCAGTTACAGCGGCTCCTATGGCTACACCTTC. This chain connects TRBV6-5 to TRBJ1-2; D is unclear. Germline CDR1 reads MNHEY; CDR2 reads SVGAGI. The ends were cut back, 2 bases at V and 4 bases at J, with 8 bases in the middle. The CDR3 has 13 amino acids.

The V call is TRBV6-1, the J call TRBJ2-5, with D uncertain. Germline lookup yields CDR1 MNHNS and CDR2 SASEGT. The length of the CDR3 is 12 residues. V was cut by 5 bases and J by 6 bases, with 10 bases left in between. As DNA, the CDR3 is TGTGCCAGCAGTAAGGCCCAGAAGACCCAGTACTTC. Its protein is CASSKAQKTQYF.